The 27 T cell receptor beta chains reported below all come from one sample, sequenced in a study of cytomegalovirus exposure and HLA in healthy donors. The PCR ran on 60 Vbeta and 13 Jbeta primers. Assay used: immunoSEQ multiplex PCR; TCRdb lists only in-frame clones, some missing. This table lists tens of thousands of clones. Sequencing input: PBMCs. All receptors derive from a man aged 18 to 30 in good health and CMV-seropositive.

The rearrangement links TRBV19 to TRBJ1-2; D is possibly TRBD1 (6 bases). The CDR3 covers 13 residues. CDR1 is LNHDA and CDR2 is SQIVND in the germline V gene (reference sequence). Trimming pared 5 bases from V and 4 bases from J, leaving 11 bases between. This CDR3 reads CASSATGTYGYTF. DNA for the CDR3: TGTGCCAGTAGTGCTACAGGGACCTATGGCTACACCTTC.

The genes are TRBV7-9 and TRBJ2-7; 10 bases align to TRBD1. CDR3 size: 15 residues. The trim removed 5 bases at V and 6 bases at J, leaving 10 bases unmatched. In germline, CDR1 is SEHNR, CDR2 FQNEAQ (reference sequence). The CDR3 bases are TGTGCCAGCAGCGACCTTGGACAGGGGGTTCCCGAGCAGTACTTC. Protein: CASSDLGQGVPEQYF.

The chain recombines TRBV7-6 with TRBJ1-4, with TRBD1 identical over 7 bases. V trimming: 1 base; J trimming: 4 bases; junction bases outside the gene matches: 3. CDR3 length: 15 residues. CDR1 is SGHVS and CDR2 is FNYEAQ in the germline V gene. The CDR3 protein is CASSLGDSLNEKLFF. The CDR3 DNA sequence: TGTGCCAGCAGCTTAGGGGACAGTCTTAATGAAAAACTGTTTTTT.

The chain combines TRBV28 with TRBJ2-6; 16 bases agree with TRBD2. The CDR3 runs 19 residues. V gave up 7 bases and J gave up 4 bases; unmatched junction bases: 10. CDR1 and CDR2 (germline): MDHEN, SYDVKM. The chain's CDR3 is CASTPPGLAGGPGANVLTF. CDR3 DNA: TGTGCCAGCACTCCGCCGGGACTAGCGGGGGGGCCAGGGGCCAACGTCCTGACTTTC.

The chain employs TRBV7-2 and TRBJ2-5; D may be TRBD2 (5 bases). The tail of the sequence fits TRBJ2-7 better, so the J call may be wrong. The CDR3 runs to 15 residues. CDR1 and CDR2 from the germline V gene are SGHTA and FQGNSA. DNA of the CDR3: TGTGCCAGCACCCCCGGAGGCAGTCTATACTACGAGCAGTACTTC. This gives the protein CASTPGGSLYYEQYF.

The chain carries TRBV6-5 and TRBJ1-3; 10 positions agree with TRBD1. CDR3 length: 15 residues. The V gene's germline CDR1 is MNHEY and CDR2 SVGAGI. V lost 5 bases to trimming and J lost 8 bases; unmatched junction nucleotides: 9. The CDR3 loop reads CASSPGSGQGYTIYF. The CDR3 coding sequence is TGTGCCAGCAGTCCCGGGTCGGGACAGGGGTACACCATATATTTT.

This rearrangement joins TRBV6-5 to TRBJ1-1, with TRBD1 identical over 8 bases. The CDR3 is 15 amino acids. The germline gives CDR1 MNHEY, CDR2 SVGAGI. Trimming removed 0 bases from V and 5 bases from J; junction bases left unmatched: 5. CDR3 loop: CASSYSQGAGTEAFF. The CDR3 region has the DNA TGTGCCAGCAGTTACTCTCAGGGGGCGGGTACTGAAGCTTTCTTT.

The chain links TRBV11-1 to TRBJ1-2; TRBD1 is a possible D gene (5 bases). The CDR3 consists of 14 residues. Trimming shortened V by 0 bases and J by 8 bases, and 13 bases separated the two germline ends. From germline, CDR1 is SGHAT and CDR2 FQDESV (reference sequence). CDR3 sequence reads: CASSLALAGQGYTF. CDR3 sequence (DNA): TGTGCCAGCAGCTTAGCGCTCGCAGGACAAGGCTACACCTTC.

This chain connects TRBV6-5 to TRBJ1-3, with D unclear. CDR1 and CDR2 (germline): MNHEY, SVGAGI. The CDR3 covers 16 residues. Trimming cost V 0 bases and J 1 base, with 10 bases left between them. CDR3 in DNA: TGTGCCAGCAGTTACTCGGGCAGGATATCTGGAAACACCATATATTTT. It yields the protein CASSYSGRISGNTIYF.

The chain links TRBV27 to TRBJ1-1, with 8 nucleotides matching TRBD1. The CDR3 covers 15 residues. Germline CDR1 is MNHEY and CDR2 is SMNVEV (reference sequence). V was pared by 4 bases and J by 10 bases, with 14 bases of the junction left unmatched. The CDR3 loop reads CASSSPSDRDVLAFF. Here the CDR3 DNA reads TGTGCCAGCAGTTCTCCCTCGGACAGGGACGTGTTAGCTTTCTTT.

The V call is TRBV28, the J call TRBJ2-7, with D perhaps TRBD2 (6 bases). Germline V lookup: CDR1 MDHEN, CDR2 SYDVKM. This CDR3 contains 16 residues. V lost 7 bases and J 0 bases, leaving 19 bases between the germline ends. CDR3 bases: TGTGCCAGCACCTTCGCGGGGACGTCGAGCTCCTACGAGCAGTACTTC. Amino acids: CASTFAGTSSSYEQYF.

In DNA, the CDR3 is TGTGCCAGCAGCTGGGGACAGGGGAATAATTCACCCCTCCACTTT. It specifies CASSWGQGNNSPLHF. This chain connects TRBV5-4 to TRBJ1-6; 10 bases line up with TRBD1. This CDR3 spans 15 amino acids. V shed 3 bases, J shed 5 bases, and the junction held 2 bases outside the gene matches. Looked up from germline, CDR1 is SGHNT and CDR2 is YYREEE (reference sequence).

The CDR3 DNA follows: TGTGCCAGCAGCCCTGGGACAGGGGATCAGCCCCAGCATTTT. Translation: CASSPGTGDQPQHF. J is TRBJ1-5 and V is TRBV7-9, with 10 bases that match TRBD1. The CDR3 runs 14 residues. The V gene end was trimmed by 5 bases and the J gene end by 5 bases; junction bases not matched to a gene: 3. The germline V gene has CDR1 SEHNR and CDR2 FQNEAQ (reference sequence).

The V call is TRBV27, the J call TRBJ1-4; a weak D match, TRBD1 (6 bases). Trimming left V 4 bases short and J 4 bases short, with 10 bases between. Germline assignment: CDR1 MNHEY and CDR2 SMNVEV (reference sequence). The CDR3 loop spans 14 amino acids. The DNA of the CDR3 is TGTGCCAGCAGTTGGACAGCGCTTAATGAAAAACTGTTTTTT. Its protein is CASSWTALNEKLFF.

The chain is built from TRBV6-5 and TRBJ1-1; maybe TRBD1 (6 bases). The germline gives CDR1 MNHEY, CDR2 SVGAGI. The CDR3 is 14 amino acids. Trimming removed 4 bases from V and 1 base from J, with 10 bases in between. The CDR3 loop is CASSSGAPNTEAFF. DNA for the CDR3: TGTGCCAGCAGTTCAGGGGCCCCGAACACTGAAGCTTTCTTT.

The chain carries TRBV11-2 and TRBJ2-4; the D gene is possibly TRBD1 (6 bases). V lost 2 bases to trimming and J lost 7 bases, with 15 bases between them. This CDR3 has 15 amino acids. Germline V gene lookup returns CDR1 SGHAT and CDR2 FQNNGV. The CDR3 bases are TGTGCCAGCAGCTTAAATATCGGGACATACAACATTCAGTACTTC. Translation gives CASSLNIGTYNIQYF.

This chain links TRBV5-8 with TRBJ2-3; 12 bases map to TRBD2. CDR1 SGHTS and CDR2 YDEGEE come from the germline V gene. The CDR3 has 15 amino acids. The ends lost 4 bases at V and 5 bases at J; junction bases unmatched: 5. CDR3 protein: CASSVKLAGGDTQYF. In DNA form, the CDR3 reads TGTGCCAGCAGCGTAAAACTAGCGGGAGGAGATACGCAGTATTTT.

This chain joins TRBV7-6 and TRBJ1-1; maybe TRBD1 (5 bases). The ends were cut back, 1 base at V and 4 bases at J, with 10 bases in the middle. CDR1 and CDR2 from the germline V gene are SGHVS and FNYEAQ. The CDR3 consists of 14 residues. The DNA for the CDR3 is TGTGCCAGCAGCTTAGGGGGCAGTATCACTGAAGCTTTCTTT. Translating gives CASSLGGSITEAFF.

The CDR3: CASSPPTGAPNTEAFF. CDR3 nucleotides: TGTGCCAGCTCACCACCGACAGGGGCCCCGAACACTGAAGCTTTCTTT. This sequence joins TRBV18 and TRBJ1-1, with 8 bases aligning to TRBD1. Germline assignment: CDR1 KGHSH and CDR2 LQKENI. J was trimmed by 1 base and V by 0 bases; bases with no gene match: 4. This CDR3 is 16 amino acids long.

The chain recombines TRBV6-1 with TRBJ2-3; 12 positions match TRBD1. Germline CDR1 reads MNHNS; CDR2 reads SASEGT. The CDR3 is 15 amino acids. V lost 8 bases, J lost 5 bases, and 8 bases stayed unmatched. This CDR3 reads CASGLGQGARDTQYF. In DNA form, the CDR3 reads TGTGCCAGCGGGTTGGGACAGGGGGCAAGAGATACGCAGTATTTT.

This chain connects TRBV6-1 to TRBJ1-2; 9 bases align to TRBD1. Germline CDR1 is MNHNS and CDR2 is SASEGT. The CDR3 is 14 residues long. V shed 2 bases, J shed 6 bases, and the junction held 4 bases outside the gene matches. The CDR3 loop is CASSEHRGRNGYTF. CDR3 nucleotides: TGTGCCAGCAGTGAACACAGGGGGCGTAATGGCTACACCTTC.

The V call is TRBV27, the J call TRBJ2-7; D might be TRBD1 (6 bases). Germline V gives CDR1 MNHEY, CDR2 SMNVEV (reference sequence). The CDR3 extends over 17 amino acids. V was cut by 2 bases and J by 2 bases, with 19 bases left in between. The CDR3 spells CASSLRQFTGLTYEQYF. The CDR3 nucleotides read TGTGCCAGCAGTTTAAGGCAATTTACAGGGTTGACCTACGAGCAGTACTTC.

The chain employs TRBV7-9 and TRBJ1-1; D is perhaps TRBD1 (6 bases). This CDR3 region has 15 residues. Germline CDR1 reads SEHNR; CDR2 reads FQNEAQ (reference sequence). The V end lost 5 bases, the J end lost 4 bases, and 17 bases lay between the germline ends. This CDR3 reads CASSVMGGGGTEAFF. CDR3 nucleotides: TGTGCCAGCAGCGTGATGGGGGGCGGGGGCACTGAAGCTTTCTTT. Full variable domain (rest looked up from reference TRBV7-9 and TRBJ1-1): DTGVSQNPRHKITKRGQNVTFRCDPISEHNRLYWYRQTLGQGPEFLTYFQNEAQLEKSRLLSDRFSAERPKGSFSTLEIQRTEQGDSAMYLCASSVMGGGGTEAFFGQGTRLTVV.

The rearrangement joins TRBV9 to TRBJ1-1; TRBD1 might be the D (5 bases). Trimming left V 0 bases short and J 4 bases short, with 13 bases between. CDR3 size: 15 residues. CDR1 and CDR2 from the germline V gene are SGDLS and YYNGEE. The CDR3: CASSVEGRVGTEAFF. CDR3 in DNA: TGTGCCAGCAGCGTAGAGGGCAGGGTGGGCACTGAAGCTTTCTTT.

This chain uses TRBV2 with TRBJ1-4; 9 bases agree with TRBD1. The trim removed 4 bases at V and 6 bases at J, leaving 6 bases unmatched. The CDR3 loop spans 15 amino acids. The V gene's germline CDR1 is SNHLY and CDR2 FYNNEI. DNA of the CDR3: TGTGCCAGCAGTGCGGGACAGGGTCGGGATGAAAAACTGTTTTTT. It encodes CASSAGQGRDEKLFF.

The V gene is TRBV28, the J gene TRBJ2-2; TRBD2 aligns across 12 bases. This CDR3 has 16 residues. Germline V gives CDR1 MDHEN, CDR2 SYDVKM. With 6 bases clipped from V and 5 bases from J, the junction kept 7 bases outside the gene matches. The DNA of the CDR3 is TGTGCCAGCAGGAGCCCTAGCGGGGGGGAAACCGGGGAGCTGTTTTTT. It specifies CASRSPSGGETGELFF.

This chain joins TRBV29-1 and TRBJ2-5, with D possibly TRBD2 on 5 matching bases. Germline CDR1 SQVTM, CDR2 ANQGSEA. This CDR3 has 12 amino acids. V shed 6 bases and J shed 3 bases, with 11 bases lying between them. CDR3 in DNA: TGCAGCGTCCTGGACTGGGAAGAGACCCAGTACTTC. As protein: CSVLDWEETQYF.